This is a list of T cell receptor beta chains from one sample in a study of Ad26.COV2.S vaccination and SARS-CoV-2 variants. Repertoires were generated with immunoSEQ multiplex PCR, while TCRdb's copy carries only in-frame clones and drops some. This sample has about 400,000 clones, with about 88% found just once. The sequencing here drew on peripheral blood, taken in a trial of Ad26.COV2.S vaccine versus placebo. The origin of the receptors is a person between 18 and 65 years old who received the Ad26.COV2.S COVID-19 vaccine or a placebo. Both conserved end residues are part of each CDR3. D genes are given only for firm matches. Rows give clone size only sometimes, using once, few, many, or a class for an expanded clone.

V: TRBV6-5
J: TRBJ1-5
length: 15
size: .
D: TRBD1
DNA: TGTGCCAGCAGTTACGGACAGGGGGGCAATCAGCCCCAGCATTTT
CDR3: CASSYGQGGNQPQHF

V: TRBV28
J: TRBJ2-7
length: 17
size: .
D: TRBD1
DNA: TGTGCCAGCAGTCCCCCGGGACAGGGGATGAGCTCCTACGAGCAGTACTTC
CDR3: CASSPPGQGMSSYEQYF

V: TRBV15
J: TRBJ2-3
length: 12
size: .
D: .
DNA: TGTGCCACCTCTAGGGACACAGATACGCAGTATTTT
CDR3: CATSRDTDTQYF

V: TRBV30
J: TRBJ2-3
length: 15
size: .
D: TRBD2
DNA: TGTGCCTGGAGGGAGACTAGCGGGAGTCCAGATACGCAGTATTTT
CDR3: CAWRETSGSPDTQYF

V: TRBV19
J: TRBJ2-5
length: 13
size: .
D: .
DNA: TGTGCCAGTAGTTATCAGTACCAAGAGACCCAGTACTTC
CDR3: CASSYQYQETQYF

V: TRBV6-5
J: TRBJ2-3
length: 15
size: .
D: TRBD1
DNA: TGTGCCAGCAGTTCATACAGGGGCTCGCAAGATACGCAGTATTTT
CDR3: CASSSYRGSQDTQYF

V: TRBV2
J: TRBJ1-5
length: 14
size: .
D: .
DNA: TGTGCCAGCAGGGGGGATGGGCGCAATCAGCCCCAGCATTTT
CDR3: CASRGDGRNQPQHF

V: TRBV2
J: TRBJ2-7
length: 9
size: .
D: .
DNA: TGTGCCAGCAGTGATCGGCAGTACTTC
CDR3: CASSDRQYF

V: TRBV29-1
J: TRBJ1-1
length: 12
size: .
D: .
DNA: TGCAGCGTTGAGCGCGGAGGGGCTGAAGCTTTCTTT
CDR3: CSVERGGAEAFF

V: TRBV19
J: TRBJ2-1
length: 16
size: .
D: TRBD2
DNA: TGTGCCAGTAGGGGAAGGGGGACTAGCGGGAGAAATGAGCAGTTCTTC
CDR3: CASRGRGTSGRNEQFF

V: TRBV27
J: TRBJ1-4
length: 15
size: .
D: .
DNA: TGTGCCACCCGAGACGGGAGGGGCTCAAATGAAAAACTGTTTTTT
CDR3: CATRDGRGSNEKLFF

V: TRBV10-3
J: TRBJ2-2
length: 14
size: .
D: TRBD2
DNA: TGTGCCATCAAGGCTAGCGGGAACACCGGGGAGCTGTTTTTT
CDR3: CAIKASGNTGELFF

V: TRBV11-1
J: TRBJ2-1
length: 14
size: .
D: .
DNA: TGTGCCAGCAGCTTAAGTCTCCGCCGGAATGAGCAGTTCTTC
CDR3: CASSLSLRRNEQFF

V: TRBV2
J: TRBJ1-5
length: 17
size: .
D: .
DNA: TGTGCCAGCAGTGAAAGCGGGGCAGGGCTCTCCAATCAGCCCCAGCATTTT
CDR3: CASSESGAGLSNQPQHF

V: TRBV10-2
J: TRBJ2-7
length: 15
size: .
D: TRBD1
DNA: TGCGCCAGCAGTGAAGGGACAGCGACCTTCTACGAGCAGTACTTC
CDR3: CASSEGTATFYEQYF

V: TRBV12-5
J: TRBJ2-2
length: 19
size: .
D: TRBD2
DNA: TGTGCTAGTGGTCCCAGGGTCTCCCTAGCGGGAGTTGGCATCGGGGAGCTGTTTTTT
CDR3: CASGPRVSLAGVGIGELFF

V: TRBV5-6
J: TRBJ2-5
length: 14
size: .
D: .
DNA: TGTGCCAGCAGCCGGGACTCTCCTGGGGCGACCCAGTACTTC
CDR3: CASSRDSPGATQYF

V: TRBV28
J: TRBJ2-6
length: 13
size: .
D: .
DNA: TGTGCCAGCAGGCGCTCTGGGGCCAACGTCCTGACTTTC
CDR3: CASRRSGANVLTF

V: TRBV14
J: TRBJ1-2
length: 16
size: once
D: .
DNA: TGTGCCAGCAGCCAAAGCTCGAAGGGCAGAGACTATGGCTACACCTTC
CDR3: CASSQSSKGRDYGYTF

V: TRBV11-1
J: TRBJ2-2
length: 15
size: .
D: .
DNA: TGTGCCAGCAGCTTACTGGGCGGGAACACCGGGGAGCTGTTTTTT
CDR3: CASSLLGGNTGELFF

V: TRBV4-2
J: TRBJ1-5
length: 13
size: many
D: .
DNA: TGTGCCAGCAGCCAAGATAATTCTCAGCCCCAGCATTTT
CDR3: CASSQDNSQPQHF

V: TRBV5-4
J: TRBJ2-1
length: 15
size: .
D: TRBD2
DNA: TGTGCCAGCAGCCTTGGACTAGCGGGTACGAATGAGCAGTTCTTC
CDR3: CASSLGLAGTNEQFF

V: TRBV20-1
J: TRBJ1-2
length: 13
size: .
D: .
DNA: TGCAGTGCTAGTTTAACAGGCGGCTATGGCTACACCTTC
CDR3: CSASLTGGYGYTF

V: TRBV27
J: TRBJ2-2
length: 14
size: .
D: TRBD1
DNA: TGTGCCAGCAAAAGGACAGGGAGTACCGGGGAGCTGTTTTTT
CDR3: CASKRTGSTGELFF

V: TRBV7-2
J: TRBJ2-7
length: 15
size: .
D: TRBD2
DNA: TGTGCCAGCAGCTTAGAGGGGACTAGCAGTCTAGGGCAGTACTTC
CDR3: CASSLEGTSSLGQYF

V: TRBV5-1
J: TRBJ1-2
length: 14
size: .
D: .
DNA: TGCGCCAGCAGGGCAATGACAGCGGTGGGCGGCTACACCTTC
CDR3: CASRAMTAVGGYTF

V: TRBV11-2
J: TRBJ2-5
length: 11
size: .
D: .
DNA: TGTGCCAGCAGCTCCCAAGAGACCCAGTACTTC
CDR3: CASSSQETQYF

V: TRBV19
J: TRBJ1-5
length: 15
size: .
D: .
DNA: TGTGCCAGCACCCCGAGGGGATATGGCAATCAGCCCCAGCATTTT
CDR3: CASTPRGYGNQPQHF

V: TRBV6-1
J: TRBJ2-7
length: 16
size: .
D: .
DNA: TGTGCCAGCAGTGAAAGCCGGGGCCAGCCCTCCTACGAGCAGTACTTC
CDR3: CASSESRGQPSYEQYF

V: TRBV20-1
J: TRBJ1-1
length: 13
size: .
D: TRBD1
DNA: TGCAGTGCTAGTAAACAGGGGGCCACTGAAGCTTTCTTT
CDR3: CSASKQGATEAFF

V: TRBV23-1
J: TRBJ1-5
length: 16
size: .
D: TRBD1
DNA: TGCGCCAGCATCGGACAGGGGCGATATAGCAATCAGCCCCAGCATTTT
CDR3: CASIGQGRYSNQPQHF

V: TRBV19
J: TRBJ1-5
length: 14
size: .
D: .
DNA: TGTGCCAGTAGGGACAGAAAGAGCAATCAGCCCCAGCATTTT
CDR3: CASRDRKSNQPQHF

V: TRBV3-1/TRBV3-2
J: TRBJ1-2
length: 14
size: few
D: .
DNA: TGTGCCAGCAGCCAAGCGTCGGGAGTCTATGGCTACACCTTC
CDR3: CASSQASGVYGYTF

V: TRBV25-1
J: TRBJ2-1
length: 12
size: .
D: .
DNA: TGTGCCAGTGACGGTTCATCCAATGAGCAGTTCTTC
CDR3: CASDGSSNEQFF

V: TRBV11-2
J: TRBJ2-7
length: 15
size: .
D: .
DNA: TGTGCCAGCAGCTTAGTGAACGGGATTGCCTACGAGCAGTACTTC
CDR3: CASSLVNGIAYEQYF

V: TRBV28
J: TRBJ2-7
length: 14
size: .
D: .
DNA: TGTGCCAGCAGTTTCGGGGGGCCCCCCTACGAGCAGTACTTC
CDR3: CASSFGGPPYEQYF

V: TRBV9
J: TRBJ2-2
length: 14
size: .
D: .
DNA: TGTGCCAGCAGCAGGGACACCCACACCGGGGAGCTGTTTTTT
CDR3: CASSRDTHTGELFF

V: TRBV5-1
J: TRBJ1-1
length: 11
size: .
D: .
DNA: TGCGCCAGCAGTAGTCAGAGCGAAGCTTTCTTT
CDR3: CASSSQSEAFF

V: TRBV19
J: TRBJ2-7
length: 16
size: .
D: TRBD1
DNA: TGTGCCAGTAGTATAGACCCAGGGGGTCGCTCCTACGAGCAGTACTTC
CDR3: CASSIDPGGRSYEQYF

V: TRBV30
J: TRBJ1-3
length: 13
size: .
D: .
DNA: TGTGCCTGGAGTGGGGCCTCTGGAAACACCATATATTTT
CDR3: CAWSGASGNTIYF

V: TRBV29-1
J: TRBJ2-3
length: 13
size: .
D: .
DNA: TGCAGCGTTAAGGACAGACTCACAGATACGCAGTATTTT
CDR3: CSVKDRLTDTQYF

V: TRBV9
J: TRBJ2-1
length: 15
size: few
D: .
DNA: TGTGCCAGCAGTCGACTGGGCGGAGACTACAATGAGCAGTTCTTC
CDR3: CASSRLGGDYNEQFF